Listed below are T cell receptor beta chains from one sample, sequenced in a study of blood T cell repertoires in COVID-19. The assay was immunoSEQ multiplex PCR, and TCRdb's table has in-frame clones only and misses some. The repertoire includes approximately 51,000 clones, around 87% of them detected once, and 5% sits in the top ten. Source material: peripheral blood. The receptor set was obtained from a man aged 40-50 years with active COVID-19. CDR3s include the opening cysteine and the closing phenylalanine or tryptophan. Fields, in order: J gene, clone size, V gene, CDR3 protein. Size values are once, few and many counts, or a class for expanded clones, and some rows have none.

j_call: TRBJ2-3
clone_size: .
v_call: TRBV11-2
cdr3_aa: CASSLYTDTQYF

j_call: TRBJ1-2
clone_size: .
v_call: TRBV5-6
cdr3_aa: CASSFGSYGYTF

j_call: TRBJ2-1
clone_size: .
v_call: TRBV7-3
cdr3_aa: CASSFWLAGGYNEQFF

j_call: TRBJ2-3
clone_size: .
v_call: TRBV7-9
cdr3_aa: CASSLAGLAGGNTDTQYF

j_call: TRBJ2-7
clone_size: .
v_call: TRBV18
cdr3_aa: CASSPLNYEQYF

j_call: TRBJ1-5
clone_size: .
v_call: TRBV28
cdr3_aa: CASSIPPGQPQHF

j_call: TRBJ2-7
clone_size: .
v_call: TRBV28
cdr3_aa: CASSSSGTGAPYEQYF

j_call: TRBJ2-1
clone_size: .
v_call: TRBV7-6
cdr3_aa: CASSLGRLWEAGYNEQFF

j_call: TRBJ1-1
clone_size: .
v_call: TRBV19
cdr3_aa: CASKRLGETEAFF

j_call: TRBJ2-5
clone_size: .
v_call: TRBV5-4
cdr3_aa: CASSPRDRGLETQYF

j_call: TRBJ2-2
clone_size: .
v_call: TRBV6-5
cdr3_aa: CASRPGLLNTGELFF

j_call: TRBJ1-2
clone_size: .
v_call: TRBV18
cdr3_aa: CASSPRTPDWNYGYTF

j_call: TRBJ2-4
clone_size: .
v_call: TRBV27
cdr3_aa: CASTYLKNIQYF

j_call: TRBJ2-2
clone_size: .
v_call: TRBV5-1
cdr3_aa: CASSLDGQGVGELFF

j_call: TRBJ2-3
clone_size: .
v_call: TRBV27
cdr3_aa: CASSSGLAGATDTQYF

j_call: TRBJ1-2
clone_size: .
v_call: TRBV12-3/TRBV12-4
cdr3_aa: CASSFNRYGYTF

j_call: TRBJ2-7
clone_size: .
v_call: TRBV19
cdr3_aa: CASSIRSSDSYEQYF

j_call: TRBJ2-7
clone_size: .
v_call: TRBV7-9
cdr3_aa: CASSFGPYEQYF

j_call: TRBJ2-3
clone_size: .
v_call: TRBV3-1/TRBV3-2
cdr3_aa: CASSQGEEADTQYF

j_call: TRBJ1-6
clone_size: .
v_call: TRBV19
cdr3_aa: CASSPGQVNSPLHF

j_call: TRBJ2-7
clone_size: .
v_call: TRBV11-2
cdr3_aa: CASSLDSRWGEGRDEQYF

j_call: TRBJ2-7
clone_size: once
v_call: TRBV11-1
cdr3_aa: CASSFGSAASYEQYF

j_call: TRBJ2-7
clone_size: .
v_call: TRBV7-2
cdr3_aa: CASTPMGGGGEQYF

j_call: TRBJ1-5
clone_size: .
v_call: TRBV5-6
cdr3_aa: CASSLGRDQPQHF

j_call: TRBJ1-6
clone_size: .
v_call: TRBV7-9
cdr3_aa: CASSPAGSRNSPLHF

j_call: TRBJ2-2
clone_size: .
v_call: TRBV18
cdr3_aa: CASSLLELAGVTGELFF

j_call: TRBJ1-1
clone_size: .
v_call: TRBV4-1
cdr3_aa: CASSHPLGRTEAFF

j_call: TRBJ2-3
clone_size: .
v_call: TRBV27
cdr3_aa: CASSSWPGSGSNTQYF

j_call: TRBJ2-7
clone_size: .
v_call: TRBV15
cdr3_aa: CATSINRYSEQYF

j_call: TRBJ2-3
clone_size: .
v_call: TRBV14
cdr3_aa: CASSPAPGLAGTDTQYF

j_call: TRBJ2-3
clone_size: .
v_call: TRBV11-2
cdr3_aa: CASSSGRFDTQYF

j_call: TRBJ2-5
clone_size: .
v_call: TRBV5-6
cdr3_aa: CASSYPSGTQETQYF

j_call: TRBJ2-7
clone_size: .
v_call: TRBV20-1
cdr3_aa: CSASTRLRNEQYF

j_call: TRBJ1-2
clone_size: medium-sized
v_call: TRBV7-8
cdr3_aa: CASSLVGGTANYGYTF

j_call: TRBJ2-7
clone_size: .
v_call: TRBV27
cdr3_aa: CASSLAGESHEQYF

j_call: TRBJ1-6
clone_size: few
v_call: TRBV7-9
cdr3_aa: CASSSRGGRDNSPLHF

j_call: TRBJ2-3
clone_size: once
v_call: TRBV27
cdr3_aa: CASSPSRGSDTQYF

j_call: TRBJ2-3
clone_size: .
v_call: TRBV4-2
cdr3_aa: CASSQPAGGSGTDTQYF

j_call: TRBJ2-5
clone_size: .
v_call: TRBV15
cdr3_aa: CATSRRETQYF

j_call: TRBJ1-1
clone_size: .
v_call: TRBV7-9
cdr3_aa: CASSLLQGYTEAFF

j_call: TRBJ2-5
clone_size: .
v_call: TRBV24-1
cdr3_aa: CATFFRLLEETQYF

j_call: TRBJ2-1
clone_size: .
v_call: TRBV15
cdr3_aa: CATSGLNEQFF